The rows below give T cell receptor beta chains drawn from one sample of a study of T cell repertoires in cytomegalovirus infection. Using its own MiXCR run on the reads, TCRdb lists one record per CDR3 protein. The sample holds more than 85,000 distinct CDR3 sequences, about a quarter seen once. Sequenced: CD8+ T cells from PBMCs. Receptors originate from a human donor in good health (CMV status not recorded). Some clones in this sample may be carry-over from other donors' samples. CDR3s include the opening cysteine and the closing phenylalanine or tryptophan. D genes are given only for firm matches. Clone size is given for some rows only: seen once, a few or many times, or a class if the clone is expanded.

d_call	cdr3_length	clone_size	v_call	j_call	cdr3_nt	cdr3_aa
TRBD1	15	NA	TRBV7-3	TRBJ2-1	TGTGCCAGCAGCCCCGAGGGGGCCCCTAGGGGTGAGCAGTTCTTC	CASSPEGAPRGEQFF
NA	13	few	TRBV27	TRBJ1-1	TGTGCCAGCAGTCTAGTGGGGGCGGCTGAAGCTTTCTTT	CASSLVGAAEAFF
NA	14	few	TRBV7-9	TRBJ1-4	TGTGCCAGCAGCTATCCGGGCCTTAATGAAAAACTGTTTTTT	CASSYPGLNEKLFF
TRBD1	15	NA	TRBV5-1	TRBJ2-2	TGCGCCAGCAGCTTCGGGACAGAGAAAACCGGGGAGCTGTTTTTT	CASSFGTEKTGELFF
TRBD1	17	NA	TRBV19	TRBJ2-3	TGTGCCAGTAGTCGGACAGGGGGACCTTATCTAGGAGATACGCAGTATTTT	CASSRTGGPYLGDTQYF
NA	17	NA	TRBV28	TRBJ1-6	TGTGCCAGCAGTTTATTTTCCCGAGGGGTCCCAAATTCACCCCTCCACTTT	CASSLFSRGVPNSPLHF
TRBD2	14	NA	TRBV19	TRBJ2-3	TGTGCCAGTAGCAGCGGGGGGGCCGCAGATACGCAGTATTTT	CASSSGGAADTQYF
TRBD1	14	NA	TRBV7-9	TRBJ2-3	TGTGCCAGCGCCCCCACAGGGGGCGCAGATACGCAGTATTTT	CASAPTGGADTQYF
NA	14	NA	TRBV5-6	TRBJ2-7	TGTGCCAGCAGCTTGGGGGACAACCTCTACGAGCAGTACTTC	CASSLGDNLYEQYF
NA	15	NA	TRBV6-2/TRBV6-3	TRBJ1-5	TGTGCCAGCAGTTATACGACAGTAAGGCCTCAGCCCCAGCATTTT	CASSYTTVRPQPQHF
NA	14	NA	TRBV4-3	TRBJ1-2	TGCGCCAGCAGCCAATACACGGCAAACTATGGCTACACCTTC	CASSQYTANYGYTF
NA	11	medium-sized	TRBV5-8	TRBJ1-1	TGTGCCAGCAGCTTGGGCAAGGCAGGTTTCTTT	CASSLGKAGFF
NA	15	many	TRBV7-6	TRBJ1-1	TGTGCCAGCAGCTTAGATGGGGGAACGAACACTGAAGCTTTCTTT	CASSLDGGTNTEAFF
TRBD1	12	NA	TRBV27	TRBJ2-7	TGTGCCAGCAGGGACAGGGGGCTCGAGCAGTGCTTC	CASRDRGLEQCF
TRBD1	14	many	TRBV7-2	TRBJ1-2	TGTGCCAGCAGCTTCGGGACAGGGAACTATGGCTACACCTTC	CASSFGTGNYGYTF
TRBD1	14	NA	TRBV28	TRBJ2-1	TGTGCCAGCGGAGCCCGGGACAGCCGCATAGGGCAGTTCTTC	CASGARDSRIGQFF
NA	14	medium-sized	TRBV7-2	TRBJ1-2	TGTGCCAGCAGCTTAGGGGTCTCCGTCGGCGGCTACACCTTC	CASSLGVSVGGYTF
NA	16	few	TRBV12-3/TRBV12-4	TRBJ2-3	TGTGCCAGCAGCCCCCCCCGGGACAAAAGCACAGATACGCAGTATTTT	CASSPPRDKSTDTQYF
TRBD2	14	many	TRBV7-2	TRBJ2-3	TGTGCCAGCAGGGCGGGAGCGAACACAGATACGCAGTATTTT	CASRAGANTDTQYF
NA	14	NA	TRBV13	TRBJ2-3	TGTGCCAGCAGCCCCCCGGGGCACACAGATACGCAGTATTTT	CASSPPGHTDTQYF
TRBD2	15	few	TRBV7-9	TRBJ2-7	TGTGCCAGCAGCACACCGGGACTAGCATCTTACGAGCAGTACTTC	CASSTPGLASYEQYF
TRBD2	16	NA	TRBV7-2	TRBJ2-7	TGTGCCAGCAGCACCGGGACTAGCGGGAGAAGGGACGAGCAGTACTTC	CASSTGTSGRRDEQYF
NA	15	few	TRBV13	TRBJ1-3	TGTGCCAGCAGCCACGGACAGAACTCTGGAAACACCATATATTTT	CASSHGQNSGNTIYF
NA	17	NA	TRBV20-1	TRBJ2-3	TGCAGTGCTAGAGATCCCAGACAGGCGACCCACACAGATACGCAGTATTTT	CSARDPRQATHTDTQYF
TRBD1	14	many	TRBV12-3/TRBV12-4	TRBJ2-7	TGTGCCAGCAGTAAAGGGGGCGCGCCCTACGAGCAGTACTTC	CASSKGGAPYEQYF
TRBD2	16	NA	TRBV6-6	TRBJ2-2	TGTGCCGTCCTCAGGGCTAGCGGGGCCGAATACGGGGAGCTGTTTTTT	CAVLRASGAEYGELFF
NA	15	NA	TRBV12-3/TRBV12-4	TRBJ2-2	TGTGCCAGCAGTTTAGCGCCCCAGGGGTCCGGGGAGCTGTTTTTT	CASSLAPQGSGELFF
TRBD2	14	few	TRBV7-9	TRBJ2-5	TGTGCCAGCAGCCCCCGGGGGGGTGGCGAGACCCAGTACTTC	CASSPRGGGETQYF
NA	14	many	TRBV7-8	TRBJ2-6	TGTGCCAGCGGGCAGGGCTCTGGGGCCAACGTCCTGACTTTC	CASGQGSGANVLTF
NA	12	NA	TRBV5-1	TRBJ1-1	TGCGCCAGCTCCGGGGCAGGGACTGAAGCTTTCTTT	CASSGAGTEAFF
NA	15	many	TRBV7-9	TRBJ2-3	TGTGCCAGCAGCTCCCCGGCCGAGGAAGGGGATACGCAGTATTTT	CASSSPAEEGDTQYF
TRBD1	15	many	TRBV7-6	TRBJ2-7	TGTGCCAGCAGCCAAGGGCAGGGGGTAACCTACGAGCAGTACTTC	CASSQGQGVTYEQYF